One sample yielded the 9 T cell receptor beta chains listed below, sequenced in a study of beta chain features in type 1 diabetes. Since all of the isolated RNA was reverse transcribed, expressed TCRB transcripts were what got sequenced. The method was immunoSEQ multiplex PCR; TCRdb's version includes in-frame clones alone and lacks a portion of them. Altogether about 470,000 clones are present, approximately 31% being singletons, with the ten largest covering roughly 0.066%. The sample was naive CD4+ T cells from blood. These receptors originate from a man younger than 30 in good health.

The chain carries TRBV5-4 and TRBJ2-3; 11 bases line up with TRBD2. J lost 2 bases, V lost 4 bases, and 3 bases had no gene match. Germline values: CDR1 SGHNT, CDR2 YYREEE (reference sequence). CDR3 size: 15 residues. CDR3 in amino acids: CASSVGLAVTDTQYF. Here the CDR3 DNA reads TGTGCCAGCAGCGTGGGACTAGCGGTCACAGATACGCAGTATTTT.

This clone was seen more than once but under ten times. CDR3 coding DNA: TGTGCCAGCAGCTCAACAGGGGGTAATGAGCAGTTCTTC. It encodes CASSSTGGNEQFF. The chain employs TRBV7-2 and TRBJ2-1, with 8 positions matching TRBD1. The germline V gene encodes CDR1 SGHTA and CDR2 FQGNSA. There are 13 residues in the CDR3. Trimming cost V 4 bases and J 7 bases; bases outside gene matches: 3.

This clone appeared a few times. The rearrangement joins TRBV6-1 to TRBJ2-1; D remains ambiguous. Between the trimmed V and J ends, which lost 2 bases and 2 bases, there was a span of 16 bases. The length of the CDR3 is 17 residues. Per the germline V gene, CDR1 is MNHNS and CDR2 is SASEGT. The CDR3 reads CASSEQVGARTYNEQFF. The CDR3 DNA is TGTGCCAGCAGTGAACAAGTTGGAGCCCGGACCTACAATGAGCAGTTCTTC.

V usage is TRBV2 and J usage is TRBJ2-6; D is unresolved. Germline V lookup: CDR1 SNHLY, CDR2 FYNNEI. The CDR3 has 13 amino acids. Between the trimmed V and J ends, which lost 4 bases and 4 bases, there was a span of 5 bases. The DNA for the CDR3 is TGTGCCAGCAGTGGTGACGGGGCCAACGTCCTGACTTTC. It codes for CASSGDGANVLTF.

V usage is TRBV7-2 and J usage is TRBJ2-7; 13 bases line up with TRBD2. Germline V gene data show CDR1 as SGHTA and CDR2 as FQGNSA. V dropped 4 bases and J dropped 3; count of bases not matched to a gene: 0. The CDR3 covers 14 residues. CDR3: CASSWTSGSYEQYF. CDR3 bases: TGTGCCAGCAGCTGGACTAGCGGGAGCTACGAGCAGTACTTC.

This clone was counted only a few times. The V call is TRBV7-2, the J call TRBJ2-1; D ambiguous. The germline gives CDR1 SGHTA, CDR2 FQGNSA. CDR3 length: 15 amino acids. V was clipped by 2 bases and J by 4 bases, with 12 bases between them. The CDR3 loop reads CASSLRPPPYNEQFF. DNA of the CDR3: TGTGCCAGCAGCTTACGACCCCCGCCGTACAATGAGCAGTTCTTC.

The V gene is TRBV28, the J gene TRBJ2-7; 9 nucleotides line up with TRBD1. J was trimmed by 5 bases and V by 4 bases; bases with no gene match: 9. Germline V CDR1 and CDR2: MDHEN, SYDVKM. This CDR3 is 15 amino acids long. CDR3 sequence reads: CASSYPWTGEDEQYF. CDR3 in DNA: TGTGCCAGCAGTTACCCCTGGACAGGGGAGGACGAGCAGTACTTC.

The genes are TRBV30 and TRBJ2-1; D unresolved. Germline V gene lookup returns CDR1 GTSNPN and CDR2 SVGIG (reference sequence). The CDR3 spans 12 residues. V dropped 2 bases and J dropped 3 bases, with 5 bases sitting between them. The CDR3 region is CAWSPVYNEQFF. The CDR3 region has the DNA TGTGCCTGGAGTCCGGTCTACAATGAGCAGTTCTTC. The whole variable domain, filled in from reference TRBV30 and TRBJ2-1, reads SQTIHQWPATLVQPVGSPLSLECTVEGTSNPNLYWYRQAAGRGLQLLFYSVGIGQISSEVPQNLSASRPQDRQFILSSKKLLLSDSGFYLCAWSPVYNEQFFGPGTRLTVL.

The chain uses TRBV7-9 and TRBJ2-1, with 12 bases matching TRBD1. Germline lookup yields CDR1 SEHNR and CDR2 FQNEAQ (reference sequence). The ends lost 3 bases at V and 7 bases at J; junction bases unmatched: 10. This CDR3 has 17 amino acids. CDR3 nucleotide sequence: TGTGCCAGCAGCTTCCTCCCGGGACAGGGGGCTTGGAATGAGCAGTTCTTC. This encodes CASSFLPGQGAWNEQFF. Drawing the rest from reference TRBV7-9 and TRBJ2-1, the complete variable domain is DTGVSQNPRHKITKRGQNVTFRCDPISEHNRLYWYRQTLGQGPEFLTYFQNEAQLEKSRLLSDRFSAERPKGSFSTLEIQRTEQGDSAMYLCASSFLPGQGAWNEQFFGPGTRLTVL.